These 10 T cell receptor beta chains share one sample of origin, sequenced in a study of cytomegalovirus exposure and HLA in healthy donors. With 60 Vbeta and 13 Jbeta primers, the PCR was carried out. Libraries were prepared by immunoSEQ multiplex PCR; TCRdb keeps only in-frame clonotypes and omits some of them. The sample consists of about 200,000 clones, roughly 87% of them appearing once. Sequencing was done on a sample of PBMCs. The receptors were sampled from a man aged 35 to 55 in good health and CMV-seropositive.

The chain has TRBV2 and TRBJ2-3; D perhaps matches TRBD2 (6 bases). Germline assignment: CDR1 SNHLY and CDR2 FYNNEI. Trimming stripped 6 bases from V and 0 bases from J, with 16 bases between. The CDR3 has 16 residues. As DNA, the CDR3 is TGTGCCAGCAGACGATCGGGGGACGGAAGCACAGATACGCAGTATTTT. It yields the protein CASRRSGDGSTDTQYF.

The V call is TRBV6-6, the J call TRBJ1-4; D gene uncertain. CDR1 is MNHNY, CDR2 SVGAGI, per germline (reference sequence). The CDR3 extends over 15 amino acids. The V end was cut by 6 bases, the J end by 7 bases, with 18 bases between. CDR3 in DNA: TGTGCCAGCAGCACCCACCGAGTAGCGGGTGAAAAACTGTTTTTT. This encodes CASSTHRVAGEKLFF.

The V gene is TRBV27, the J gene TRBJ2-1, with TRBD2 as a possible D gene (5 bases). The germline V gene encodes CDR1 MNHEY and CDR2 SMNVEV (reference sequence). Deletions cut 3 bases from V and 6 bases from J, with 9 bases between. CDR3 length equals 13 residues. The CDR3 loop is CASSFLTTNEQFF. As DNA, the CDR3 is TGTGCCAGCAGTTTTTTGACTACCAATGAGCAGTTCTTC.

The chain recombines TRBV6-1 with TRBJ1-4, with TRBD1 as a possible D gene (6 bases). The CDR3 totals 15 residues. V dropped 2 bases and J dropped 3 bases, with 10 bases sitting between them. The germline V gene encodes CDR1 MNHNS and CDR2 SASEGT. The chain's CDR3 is CASSEPQGANEKLFF. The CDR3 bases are TGTGCCAGCAGTGAACCACAGGGCGCTAATGAAAAACTGTTTTTT.

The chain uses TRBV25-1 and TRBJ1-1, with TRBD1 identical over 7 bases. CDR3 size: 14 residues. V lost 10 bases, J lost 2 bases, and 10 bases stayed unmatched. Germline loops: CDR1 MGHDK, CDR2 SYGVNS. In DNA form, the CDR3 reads TGTGCCACCGGGGACAGCTATGATAACACTGAAGCTTTCTTT. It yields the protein CATGDSYDNTEAFF.

In nucleotides, the CDR3 is TGCGCCAGCAGTGTCGACAGGGGCCAAGAGACCCAGTACTTC. It specifies CASSVDRGQETQYF. The chain combines TRBV10-2 with TRBJ2-5, with TRBD1 matching over 8 bases. V shed 4 bases and J 1 base; nucleotides not matched to a gene: 2. The CDR3 sequence is 14 residues long. Germline lookup yields CDR1 WSHSY and CDR2 SAAADI.

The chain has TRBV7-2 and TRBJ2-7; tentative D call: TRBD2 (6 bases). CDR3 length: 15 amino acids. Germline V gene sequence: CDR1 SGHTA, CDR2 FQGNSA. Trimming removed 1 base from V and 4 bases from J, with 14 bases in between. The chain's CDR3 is CASSLDHGGPYEQYV. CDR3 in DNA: TGTGCCAGCAGCTTAGATCACGGGGGACCTTACGAGCAGTACGTC.

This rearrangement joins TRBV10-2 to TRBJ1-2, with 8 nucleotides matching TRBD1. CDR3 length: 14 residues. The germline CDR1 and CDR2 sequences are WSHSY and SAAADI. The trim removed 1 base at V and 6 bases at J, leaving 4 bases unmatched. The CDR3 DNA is TGCGCCAGCAGTGAGTACGGGACAGGCGATGGCTACACCTTC. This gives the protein CASSEYGTGDGYTF.

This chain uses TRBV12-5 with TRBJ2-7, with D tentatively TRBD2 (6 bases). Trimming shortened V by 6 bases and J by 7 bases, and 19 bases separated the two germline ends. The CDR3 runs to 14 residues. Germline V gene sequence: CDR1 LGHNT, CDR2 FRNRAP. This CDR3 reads CASGTSSGLLEQYF. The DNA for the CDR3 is TGTGCTAGTGGCACCTCCTCGGGACTCTTGGAGCAGTACTTC.

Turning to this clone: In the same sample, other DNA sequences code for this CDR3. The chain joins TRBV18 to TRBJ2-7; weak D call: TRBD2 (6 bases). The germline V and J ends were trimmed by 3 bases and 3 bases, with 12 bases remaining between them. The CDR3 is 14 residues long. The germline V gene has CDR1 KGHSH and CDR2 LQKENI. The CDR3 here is CASSPGGGGYEQYV. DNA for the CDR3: TGTGCCAGCTCACCCGGTGGGGGAGGCTACGAGCAGTACGTC.